In this sample, the clone carrying this TCR beta chain turned up many times. TCRdb reprocessed the RT-PCR reads with MiXCR, giving one entry per CDR3 protein. This table has more than 600,000 distinct CDR3 sequences, approximately 15% appearing once. The germline V and J ends were trimmed by 4 bases and 1 base, with 7 bases remaining between them. This CDR3 has 12 residues. Germline values: CDR1 SQVTM, CDR2 ANQGSEA. Material for sequencing was memory CD4+ T cells from blood. The receptor's source is a female donor in good health, serving as a healthy control. The chain employs TRBV29-1 and TRBJ1-1; no firm D call. As DNA, the CDR3 is TGCAGCGTTGGACGGGGGAACACTGAAGCTTTCTTT. Protein: CSVGRGNTEAFF.